This passage covers 11 T cell receptor beta chains from one sample sequenced in a study of T cell clonotyping in hematopoietic cell transplantation. This table comes from immunoSEQ multiplex PCR, and its TCRdb copy is limited to in-frame clones, with some not included. The sample gives some 40,000 clones, 94% of which show up once; about 0.8% is in the top ten. The sample taken for sequencing was peripheral blood mononuclear cells. These receptors originate from a woman aged 45 to 65 in good health. Some clones in this sample may be carry-over from other donors' samples.

The CDR3 DNA follows: TGTGCCAGCAGACAGTCGAGCTCCTACGAGCAGTACTTC. It specifies CASRQSSSYEQYF. The V and J genes are TRBV6-1 and TRBJ2-7; D unclear. V lost 6 bases, J lost 0 bases, and 9 bases lay in between. From germline, CDR1 is MNHNS and CDR2 SASEGT. The length of the CDR3 is 13 residues.

The V and J genes are TRBV19 and TRBJ1-1, with unresolved D. The germline V gene has CDR1 LNHDA and CDR2 SQIVND (reference sequence). V gave up 0 bases and J gave up 1 base, with 12 bases separating them. The CDR3 runs 16 residues. The CDR3: CASSIDARGKNTEAFF. As DNA, the CDR3 is TGTGCCAGTAGTATAGATGCGCGGGGTAAGAACACTGAAGCTTTCTTT.

This clone has only one observation. This chain links TRBV10-3 with TRBJ1-1; weak D call: TRBD1 (5 bases). CDR3 size: 14 residues. Trimming removed 4 bases from V and 4 bases from J, with 13 bases in between. The germline V gene encodes CDR1 ENHRY and CDR2 SYGVKD. Here the CDR3 reads CAISGVQGVTEAFF. The CDR3 DNA reads as TGTGCCATCAGTGGTGTGCAGGGCGTCACTGAAGCTTTCTTT.

The rearrangement links TRBV19 to TRBJ2-1; 8 bases fit TRBD1. Per germline, CDR1 LNHDA and CDR2 SQIVND (reference sequence). The CDR3 sequence is 14 residues long. Germline trimming cut 3 bases from V and 6 bases from J; bases unmatched to any gene: 4. The CDR3 sequence is CASSIQGAANEQFF. The CDR3 nucleotides are TGTGCCAGTAGTATCCAGGGGGCGGCCAATGAGCAGTTCTTC.

The V and J genes are TRBV29-1 and TRBJ2-7; 8 nucleotides agree with TRBD1. The V and J ends lost 0 bases and 3 bases, in that order; junction bases with no gene match: 7. The V gene's germline CDR1 is SQVTM and CDR2 ANQGSEA. The CDR3 totals 15 residues. CDR3 amino acids: CSVEDKTGGIYEQYF. As DNA, the CDR3 is TGCAGCGTTGAAGATAAAACAGGGGGTATCTACGAGCAGTACTTC.

J is TRBJ2-3 and V is TRBV19; D ambiguous. Germline V gene lookup returns CDR1 LNHDA and CDR2 SQIVND (reference sequence). CDR3 length: 14 amino acids. The ends were cut back, 4 bases at V and 0 bases at J, with 8 bases in the middle. CDR3 coding DNA: TGTGCCAGTAGTACCGGGCCTAGCACAGATACGCAGTATTTT. This gives the protein CASSTGPSTDTQYF.

This chain joins TRBV6-1 and TRBJ2-7; 7 bases map to TRBD2. CDR1 MNHNS and CDR2 SASEGT come from the germline V gene. This CDR3 comprises 13 residues. Germline trimming cut 6 bases from V and 2 bases from J; bases unmatched to any gene: 4. The CDR3 nucleotides are TGTGCCAGCAGGTGGGGGGGGGCCTACGAGCAGTACTTC. Translation gives CASRWGGAYEQYF.

The rearrangement uses TRBV5-1 and TRBJ1-2; TRBD1 matches 8 bases. The CDR3 length is 15 residues. The germline CDR1 and CDR2 sequences are SGHRS and YFSETQ. V dropped 4 bases and J dropped 2; count of bases not matched to a gene: 7. The CDR3 sequence is CASSTGQGGNYGYTF. In DNA, the CDR3 is TGCGCCAGCAGCACAGGACAGGGCGGAAACTATGGCTACACCTTC.

The V call is TRBV10-3, the J call TRBJ1-5, with D possibly TRBD1 on 6 matching bases. V shed 1 base and J shed 6 bases, with 13 bases lying between them. Germline V gives CDR1 ENHRY, CDR2 SYGVKD. The CDR3 sequence is 15 residues long. The CDR3 spells CAISEYGGLGQPQHF. For the CDR3, the DNA is TGTGCCATCAGTGAGTACGGGGGGCTTGGTCAGCCCCAGCATTTT.

V usage is TRBV9 and J usage is TRBJ2-5; 9 nucleotides line up with TRBD2. This CDR3 has 16 amino acids. V dropped 0 bases and J dropped 5; count of bases not matched to a gene: 8. In germline, CDR1 is SGDLS, CDR2 YYNGEE. The CDR3 protein is CASSVALSGGDETQYF. CDR3 sequence (DNA): TGTGCCAGCAGCGTAGCCCTTAGCGGGGGAGACGAGACCCAGTACTTC.

The chain has TRBV27 and TRBJ2-7; the D is unclear. The germline V gene has CDR1 MNHEY and CDR2 SMNVEV (reference sequence). V lost 8 bases to trimming and J lost 0 bases, with 5 bases between them. This CDR3 spans 11 amino acids. The CDR3 DNA is TGTGCCAGCGGCGTCTCCTACGAGCAGTACTTC. This encodes CASGVSYEQYF.